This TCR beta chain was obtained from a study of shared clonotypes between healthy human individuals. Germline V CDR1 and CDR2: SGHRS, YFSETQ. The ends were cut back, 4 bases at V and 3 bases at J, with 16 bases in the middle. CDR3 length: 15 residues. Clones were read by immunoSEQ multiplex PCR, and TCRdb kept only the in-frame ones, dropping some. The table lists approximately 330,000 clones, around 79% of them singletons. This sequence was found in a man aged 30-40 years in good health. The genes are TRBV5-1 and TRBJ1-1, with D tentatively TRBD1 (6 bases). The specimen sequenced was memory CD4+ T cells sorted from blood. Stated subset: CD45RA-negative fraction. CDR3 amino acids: CASSPDATGYTEAFF. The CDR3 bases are TGCGCCAGCAGCCCCGACGCCACAGGGTACACTGAAGCTTTCTTT.